The present entry profiles one TCR beta chain with its context. Its antigen is undetermined. The V gene's germline CDR1 is MGHDK and CDR2 SYGVNS. Trimming took 5 bases from V and 4 from J; bases not matched to a gene: 8. This CDR3 region has 15 residues. The repertoire was sequenced with immunoSEQ multiplex PCR; TCRdb's copy has only in-frame clones and lacks some. The sample includes about 26,000 clones, over 80% of them seen just once. This record belongs to a study of graft-versus-host responses after intestinal transplantation. Overall study: Multivisceral, liver-intestinal, or isolated intestinal transplants were performed in recipients. All recipients were given anti-thymocyte globulin induction, and tacrolimus and steroids were then administered for about three years.

The chain uses TRBV25-1 and TRBJ2-5; the match to TRBD1 covers 9 bases. The TCR originated in a human donor who received an intestinal transplant. Source: unstimulated CD4+ T cells sorted from spleen or lymph node cells, taken before intestinal transplant. As DNA, the CDR3 is TGTGCCAGCAGTTCAGGACAGGGGAGAGTAGAGACCCAGTACTTC. Translating it yields CASSSGQGRVETQYF. The entire variable domain, with the rest obtained from reference TRBV25-1 and TRBJ2-5, is as follows: EADIYQTPRYLVIGTGKKITLECSQTMGHDKMYWYQQDPGMELHLIHYSYGVNSTEKGDLSSESTVSRIRTEHFPLTLESARPSHTSQYLCASSSGQGRVETQYFGPGTRLLVL.